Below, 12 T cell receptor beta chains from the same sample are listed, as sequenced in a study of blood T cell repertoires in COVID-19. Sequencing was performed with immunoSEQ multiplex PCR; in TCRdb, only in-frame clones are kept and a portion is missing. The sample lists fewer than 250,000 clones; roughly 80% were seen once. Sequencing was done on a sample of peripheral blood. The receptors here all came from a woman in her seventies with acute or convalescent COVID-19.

This CDR3 reads CASSLWQGRRFNYGYTF. DNA for the CDR3: TGTGCCAGCAGCTTATGGCAGGGGCGACGATTCAACTATGGCTACACCTTC. The V gene is TRBV11-2, the J gene TRBJ1-2, with TRBD1 as a possible D gene (6 bases). This CDR3 contains 17 residues. Germline CDR1 is SGHAT and CDR2 is FQNNGV. V was trimmed by 2 bases and J by 2 bases, leaving 18 bases between them.

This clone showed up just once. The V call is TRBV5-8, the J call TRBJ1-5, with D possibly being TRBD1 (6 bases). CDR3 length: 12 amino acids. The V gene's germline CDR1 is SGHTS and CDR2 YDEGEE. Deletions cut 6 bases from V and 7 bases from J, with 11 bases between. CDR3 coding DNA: TGTGCCAGCATGGGAGGGGGACAGCCCCAGCATTTT. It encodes CASMGGGQPQHF.

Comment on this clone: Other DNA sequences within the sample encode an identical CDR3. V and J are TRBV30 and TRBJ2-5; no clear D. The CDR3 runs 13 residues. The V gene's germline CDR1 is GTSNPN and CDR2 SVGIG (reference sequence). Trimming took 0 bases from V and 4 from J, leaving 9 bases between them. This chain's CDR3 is CAWSVLNGETQYF. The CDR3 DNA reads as TGTGCCTGGAGTGTACTGAATGGAGAGACCCAGTACTTC.

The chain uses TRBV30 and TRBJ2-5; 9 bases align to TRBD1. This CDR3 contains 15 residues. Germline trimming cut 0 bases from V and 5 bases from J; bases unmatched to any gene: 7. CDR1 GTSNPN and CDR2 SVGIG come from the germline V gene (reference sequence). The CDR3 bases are TGTGCCTGGAGTGTAAAGGGGACAGGGTGGGAGACCCAGTACTTC. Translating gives CAWSVKGTGWETQYF.

For the CDR3, the DNA is TGTGCCAGCAGCCCCTGGACTAGCGGGACTTACAATGAGCAGTTCTTC. Translating it yields CASSPWTSGTYNEQFF. The chain employs TRBV7-2 and TRBJ2-1; 12 nucleotides align to TRBD2. This CDR3 has 16 amino acids. The V segment lost 5 bases and the J segment 4 bases; nucleotides outside the gene matches: 6. Per germline, CDR1 SGHTA and CDR2 FQGNSA.

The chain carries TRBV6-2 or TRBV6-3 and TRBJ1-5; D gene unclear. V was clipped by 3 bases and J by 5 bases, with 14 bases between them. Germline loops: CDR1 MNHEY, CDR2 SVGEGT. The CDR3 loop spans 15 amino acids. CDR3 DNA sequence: TGTGCCAGCAGTTATCGAGGACTCCGCGATCAGCCCCAGCATTTT. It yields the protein CASSYRGLRDQPQHF.

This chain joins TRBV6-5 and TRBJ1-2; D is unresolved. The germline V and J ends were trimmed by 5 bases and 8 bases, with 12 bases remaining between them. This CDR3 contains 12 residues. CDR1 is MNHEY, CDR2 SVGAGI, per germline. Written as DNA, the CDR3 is TGTGCCAGCAGTCCTCCCGAGGGCGGCTACACCTTC. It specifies CASSPPEGGYTF.

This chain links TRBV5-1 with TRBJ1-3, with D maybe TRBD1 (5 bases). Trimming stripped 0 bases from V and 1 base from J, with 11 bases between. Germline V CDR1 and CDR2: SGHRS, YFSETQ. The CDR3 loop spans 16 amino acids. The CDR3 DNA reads TGCGCCAGCAGCTTGGAGAGTCAGGGTTCTGGAAACACCATATATTTT. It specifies CASSLESQGSGNTIYF. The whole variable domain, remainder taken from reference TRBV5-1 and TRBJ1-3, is KAGVTQTPRYLIKTRGQQVTLSCSPISGHRSVSWYQQTPGQGLQFLFEYFSETQRNKGNFPGRFSGRQFSNSRSEMNVSTLELGDSALYLCASSLESQGSGNTIYFGEGSWLTVV.

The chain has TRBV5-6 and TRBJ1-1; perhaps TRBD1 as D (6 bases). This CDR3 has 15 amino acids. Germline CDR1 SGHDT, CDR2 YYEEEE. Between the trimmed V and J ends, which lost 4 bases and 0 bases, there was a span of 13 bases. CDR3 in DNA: TGTGCCAGCAGCCCTAGGACAGTCATGAACACTGAAGCTTTCTTT. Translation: CASSPRTVMNTEAFF.

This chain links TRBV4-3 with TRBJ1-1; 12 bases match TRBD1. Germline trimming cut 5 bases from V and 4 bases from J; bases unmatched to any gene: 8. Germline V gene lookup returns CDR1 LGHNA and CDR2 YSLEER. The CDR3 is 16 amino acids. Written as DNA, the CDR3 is TGCGCCAGCAGCAACCGGGACAGGGGGCCGGGCACTGAAGCTTTCTTT. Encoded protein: CASSNRDRGPGTEAFF.

The CDR3 reads CASGPVSSRGEKLFF. As DNA, the CDR3 is TGCGCCAGCGGCCCGGTGTCCTCTAGGGGGGAAAAACTGTTTTTT. The rearrangement uses TRBV4-1 and TRBJ1-4; a possible D gene is TRBD1 (6 bases). The CDR3 consists of 15 residues. Germline-derived CDR1 and CDR2 are MGHRA and YSYEKL. V lost 8 bases, J lost 8 bases, and 21 bases lay in between.

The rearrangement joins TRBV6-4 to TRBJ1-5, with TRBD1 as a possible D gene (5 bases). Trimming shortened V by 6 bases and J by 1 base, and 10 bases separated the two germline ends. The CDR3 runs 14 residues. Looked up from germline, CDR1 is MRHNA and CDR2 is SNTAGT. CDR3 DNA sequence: TGTGCCAGCAGGACAGACAGAAGCAATCAGCCCCAGCATTTT. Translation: CASRTDRSNQPQHF.